The rows below give T cell receptor beta chains drawn from one sample of a study of T-cell reconstitution after alpha-beta-depleted transplantation in children. Each CDR3 protein is one row after TCRdb ran MiXCR on the PCR reads. The sample consists of about 540,000 distinct CDR3 sequences, 18% of them appearing once. The sample in question was PBMCs from the stem cell graft donor, obtained from the stem cell graft. Every receptor here comes from a human donor who donated a stem cell graft to a child with acute lymphoblastic leukemia. Both conserved end residues are part of each CDR3. The order of the fields is D gene, V gene, J gene, clone size, CDR3 protein, CDR3 DNA. D genes are given only for firm matches. Part of the rows lack a size; the others show once, few, many or a class for expanded clones.

NA	TRBV20-1	TRBJ2-1	NA	CSARELNYYNEQFF	TGCAGTGCTAGAGAGCTGAATTACTACAATGAGCAGTTCTTC
NA	TRBV14	TRBJ2-1	few	CASSWGQGNPNEQFF	TGTGCCAGCAGCTGGGGTCAGGGGAACCCCAATGAGCAGTTCTTC
NA	TRBV7-9	TRBJ2-1	NA	CASSPDMSSYNEQFF	TGTGCCAGCAGCCCCGACATGAGCTCCTACAATGAGCAGTTCTTC
NA	TRBV20-1	TRBJ1-4	few	CSAGRDGSNEKLFF	TGCAGTGCTGGGCGGGACGGATCTAATGAAAAACTGTTTTTT
TRBD2	TRBV6-5	TRBJ2-3	NA	CASSYDRLAGVWDTQYF	TGTGCCAGCAGTTACGATCGACTAGCGGGAGTATGGGATACGCAGTATTTT
NA	TRBV20-1	TRBJ2-5	few	CSARPPGETQYF	TGCAGTGCTAGGCCCCCAGGAGAGACCCAGTACTTC
TRBD2	TRBV20-1	TRBJ2-7	NA	CSAMRSGRVYEQYF	TGCAGTGCTATGAGGAGCGGGAGGGTCTACGAGCAGTACTTC
NA	TRBV20-1	TRBJ2-5	few	CSAPPAEETQYF	TGCAGTGCTCCTCCCGCGGAAGAGACCCAGTACTTC
NA	TRBV12-3/TRBV12-4	TRBJ2-6	few	CASSFPGPSSGANVLTF	TGTGCCAGCAGTTTTCCCGGGCCCAGCTCTGGGGCCAACGTCCTGACTTTC
TRBD1	TRBV6-1	TRBJ2-4	NA	CASRPGQGLSIQYF	TGTGCCAGCAGACCGGGACAGGGTCTCAGCATTCAGTACTTC
NA	TRBV2	TRBJ1-5	few	CASSERSVGGKPQHF	TGTGCCAGCAGTGAACGGTCTGTTGGAGGGAAGCCCCAGCATTTT
TRBD2	TRBV27	TRBJ2-7	NA	CASNGLAGAISEQYF	TGTGCCAGCAATGGGCTAGCGGGAGCTATCAGCGAGCAGTACTTC
TRBD1	TRBV10-3	TRBJ1-5	NA	CAISEPPGQGLYQPQHF	TGTGCCATCAGTGAGCCCCCGGGACAGGGGCTTTATCAGCCCCAGCATTTT
NA	TRBV7-9	TRBJ1-1	many	CASSLFMNTEAFF	TGTGCCAGCAGCTTGTTCATGAACACTGAAGCTTTCTTT
TRBD1	TRBV2	TRBJ1-6	once	CARELTGDFGSPLHF	TGTGCCAGGGAGTTGACAGGGGATTTTGGTTCACCCCTCCACTTT
NA	TRBV27	TRBJ2-5	few	CASSPLNQETQYF	TGTGCCAGCAGTCCCCTGAACCAAGAGACCCAGTACTTC
NA	TRBV15	TRBJ2-2	few	CATSRETENTGELFF	TGTGCCACCAGCAGAGAAACTGAGAACACCGGGGAGCTGTTTTTT